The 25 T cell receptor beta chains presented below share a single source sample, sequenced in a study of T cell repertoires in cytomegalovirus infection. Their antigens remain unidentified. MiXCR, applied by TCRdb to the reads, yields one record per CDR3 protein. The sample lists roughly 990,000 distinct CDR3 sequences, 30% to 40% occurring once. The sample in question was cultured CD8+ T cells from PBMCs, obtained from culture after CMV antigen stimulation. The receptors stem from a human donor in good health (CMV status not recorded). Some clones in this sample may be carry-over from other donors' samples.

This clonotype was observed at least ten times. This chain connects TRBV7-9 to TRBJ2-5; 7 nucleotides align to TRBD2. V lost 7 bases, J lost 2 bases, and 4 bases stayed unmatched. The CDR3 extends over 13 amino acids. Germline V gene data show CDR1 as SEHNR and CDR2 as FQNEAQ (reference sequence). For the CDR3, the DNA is TGTGCCAGCACCCTAGCGGTACAAGAGACCCAGTACTTC. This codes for CASTLAVQETQYF.

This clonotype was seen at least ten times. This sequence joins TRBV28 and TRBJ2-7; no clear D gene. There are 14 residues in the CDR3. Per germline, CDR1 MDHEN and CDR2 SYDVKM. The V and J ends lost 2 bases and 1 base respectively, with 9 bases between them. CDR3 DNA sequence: TGTGCCAGCAGTTTAGGTAGCAGTTCCTACGAGCAGTACGTC. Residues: CASSLGSSSYEQYV.

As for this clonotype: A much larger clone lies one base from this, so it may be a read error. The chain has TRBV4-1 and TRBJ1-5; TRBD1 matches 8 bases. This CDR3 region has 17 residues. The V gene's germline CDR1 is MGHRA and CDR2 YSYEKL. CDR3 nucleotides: TGCGGCAGCAGCCGGCAGGGGACAGGCTCCGAGGGGGAGCCCCAGCATTTT. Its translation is CGSSRQGTGSEGEPQHF.

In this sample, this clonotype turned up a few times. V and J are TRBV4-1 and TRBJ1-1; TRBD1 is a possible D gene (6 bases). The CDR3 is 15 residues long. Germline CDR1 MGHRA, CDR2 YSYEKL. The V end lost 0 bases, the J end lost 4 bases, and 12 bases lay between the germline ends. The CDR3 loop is CASSQDQGWGTEAFF. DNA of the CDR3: TGCGCCAGCAGCCAAGACCAGGGGTGGGGCACTGAAGCTTTCTTT.

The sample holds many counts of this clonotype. The DNA of the CDR3 is TGTGCCAGCAGCCCGCAAGGGCCGCTCAGTCGGCAGTACGTC. Its protein product is CASSPQGPLSRQYV. The V call is TRBV7-2, the J call TRBJ2-7, with D unresolved. V was clipped by 5 bases and J by 9 bases, with 20 bases between them. Germline V gene lookup returns CDR1 SGHTA and CDR2 FQGNSA. The CDR3 consists of 14 residues.

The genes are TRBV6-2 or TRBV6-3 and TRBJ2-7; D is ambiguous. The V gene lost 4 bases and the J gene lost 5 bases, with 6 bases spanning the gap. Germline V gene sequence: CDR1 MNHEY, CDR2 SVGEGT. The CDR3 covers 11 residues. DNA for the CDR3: TGTGCCAGCAGTTCCGGACACGAGCAGTACGTC. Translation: CASSSGHEQYV.

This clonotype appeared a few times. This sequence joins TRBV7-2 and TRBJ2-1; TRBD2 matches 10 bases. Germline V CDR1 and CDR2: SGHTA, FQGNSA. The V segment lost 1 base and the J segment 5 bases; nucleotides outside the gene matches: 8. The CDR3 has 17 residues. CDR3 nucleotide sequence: TGTGCCAGCAGCTTAGGGAGCGGGGGGGCGAGGGACAATGAGCAGTTCTTC. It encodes CASSLGSGGARDNEQFF.

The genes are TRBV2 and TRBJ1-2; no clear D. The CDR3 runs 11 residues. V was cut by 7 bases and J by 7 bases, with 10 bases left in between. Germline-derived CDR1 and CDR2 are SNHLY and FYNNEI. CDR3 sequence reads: CASIGPRGYTF. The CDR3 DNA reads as TGTGCCAGCATCGGTCCGCGTGGCTACACCTTC.

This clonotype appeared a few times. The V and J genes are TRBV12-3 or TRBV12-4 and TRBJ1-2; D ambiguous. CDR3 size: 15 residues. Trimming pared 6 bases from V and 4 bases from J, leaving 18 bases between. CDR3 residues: CASSPSGDGVYGYTF. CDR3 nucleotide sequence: TGTGCCAGCAGCCCGTCTGGAGACGGGGTCTATGGCTACACCTTC.

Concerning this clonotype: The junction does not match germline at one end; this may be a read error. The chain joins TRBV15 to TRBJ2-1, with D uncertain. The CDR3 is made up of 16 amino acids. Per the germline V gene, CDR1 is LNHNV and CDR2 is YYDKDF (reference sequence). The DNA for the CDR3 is TGTGCCACCAGCAGACTCCGAGACACGATTTACAATGGGCAGTTCTTC. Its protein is CATSRLRDTIYNGQFF.

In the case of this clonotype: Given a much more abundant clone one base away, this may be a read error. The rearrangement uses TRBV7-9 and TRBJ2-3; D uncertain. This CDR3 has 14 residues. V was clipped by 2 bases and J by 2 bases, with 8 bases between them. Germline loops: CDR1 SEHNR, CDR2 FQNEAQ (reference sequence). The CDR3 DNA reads TGTGCCAGCAGCTTATCATGGGTCACAGATACGCAGTATTTT. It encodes CASSLSWVTDTQYF.

The CDR3 reads CASSDTPTGGPEAFF. The CDR3 nucleotides are TGTGCCAGCAGTGATACACCGACGGGGGGTCCTGAAGCTTTCTTT. This chain links TRBV25-1 with TRBJ1-1, with D maybe TRBD1 (5 bases). Deletions cut 3 bases from V and 6 bases from J, with 17 bases between. Germline V gene lookup returns CDR1 MGHDK and CDR2 SYGVNS. This CDR3 comprises 15 residues. Full variable domain (remainder filled in from reference TRBV25-1 and TRBJ1-1): EADIYQTPRYLVIGTGKKITLECSQTMGHDKMYWYQQDPGMELHLIHYSYGVNSTEKGDLSSESTVSRIRTEHFPLTLESARPSHTSQYLCASSDTPTGGPEAFFGQGTRLTVV.

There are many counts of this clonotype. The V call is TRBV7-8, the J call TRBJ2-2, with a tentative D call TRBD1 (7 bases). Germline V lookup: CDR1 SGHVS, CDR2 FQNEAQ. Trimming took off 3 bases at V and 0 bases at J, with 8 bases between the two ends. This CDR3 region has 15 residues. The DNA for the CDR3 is TGTGCCAGCAGCTTCAGGGGGGCGAACACCGGGGAGCTGTTTTTT. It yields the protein CASSFRGANTGELFF. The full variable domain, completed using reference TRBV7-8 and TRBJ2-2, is GAGVSQSPRYKVAKRGQDVALRCDPISGHVSLFWYQQALGQGPEFLTYFQNEAQLDKSGLPSDRFFAERPEGSVSTLKIQRTQQEDSAVYLCASSFRGANTGELFFGEGSRLTVL.

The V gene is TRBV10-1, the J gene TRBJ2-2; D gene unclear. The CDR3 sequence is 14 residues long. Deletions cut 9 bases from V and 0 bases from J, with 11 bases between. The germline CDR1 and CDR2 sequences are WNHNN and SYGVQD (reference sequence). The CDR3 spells CASGISSNTGELFF. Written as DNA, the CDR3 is TGCGCCAGTGGGATATCATCGAACACCGGGGAGCTGTTTTTT.

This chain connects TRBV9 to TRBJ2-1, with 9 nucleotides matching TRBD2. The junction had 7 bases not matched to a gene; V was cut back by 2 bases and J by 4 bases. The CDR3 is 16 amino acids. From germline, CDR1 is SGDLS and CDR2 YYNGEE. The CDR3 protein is CASSVAGTSRYNEQFF. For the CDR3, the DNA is TGTGCCAGCAGCGTCGCCGGGACTAGCCGTTACAATGAGCAGTTCTTC. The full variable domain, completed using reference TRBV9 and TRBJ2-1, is DSGVTQTPKHLITATGQRVTLRCSPRSGDLSVYWYQQSLDQGLQFLIQYYNGEERAKGNILERFSAQQFPDLHSELNLSSLELGDSALYFCASSVAGTSRYNEQFFGPGTRLTVL.

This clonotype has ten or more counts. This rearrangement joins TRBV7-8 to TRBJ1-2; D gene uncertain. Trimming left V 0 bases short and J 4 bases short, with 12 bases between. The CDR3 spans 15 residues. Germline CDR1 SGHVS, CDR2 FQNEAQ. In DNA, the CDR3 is TGTGCCAGCAGCTTAGCAGGGCGGAACTTCTATGGCTACACCTTC. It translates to CASSLAGRNFYGYTF. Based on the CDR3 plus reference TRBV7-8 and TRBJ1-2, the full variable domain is GAGVSQSPRYKVAKRGQDVALRCDPISGHVSLFWYQQALGQGPEFLTYFQNEAQLDKSGLPSDRFFAERPEGSVSTLKIQRTQQEDSAVYLCASSLAGRNFYGYTFGSGTRLTVV.

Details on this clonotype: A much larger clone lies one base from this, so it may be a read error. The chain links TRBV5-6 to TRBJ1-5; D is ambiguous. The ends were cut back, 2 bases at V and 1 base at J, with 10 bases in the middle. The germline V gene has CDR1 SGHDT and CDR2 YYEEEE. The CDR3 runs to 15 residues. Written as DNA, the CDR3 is TGTGCCAGCAGCTTTGGGGAAAGGAGCAATCAGCCCCAGCATTTT. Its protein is CASSFGERSNQPQHF.

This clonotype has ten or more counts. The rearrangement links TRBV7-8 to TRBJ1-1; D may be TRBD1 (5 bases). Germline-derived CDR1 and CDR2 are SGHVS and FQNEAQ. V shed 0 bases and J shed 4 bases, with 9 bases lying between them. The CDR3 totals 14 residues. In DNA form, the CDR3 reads TGTGCCAGCAGCTTAGCGGGACCTGGCACTGAAGCTTTCTTT. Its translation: CASSLAGPGTEAFF.

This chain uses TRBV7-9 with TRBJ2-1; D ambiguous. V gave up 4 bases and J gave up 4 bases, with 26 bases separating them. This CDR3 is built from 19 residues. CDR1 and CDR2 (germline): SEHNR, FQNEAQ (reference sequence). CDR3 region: CASSSGPVGEPTHYNEQFF. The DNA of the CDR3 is TGTGCCAGCAGCTCCGGACCCGTGGGTGAGCCGACCCATTACAATGAGCAGTTCTTC.

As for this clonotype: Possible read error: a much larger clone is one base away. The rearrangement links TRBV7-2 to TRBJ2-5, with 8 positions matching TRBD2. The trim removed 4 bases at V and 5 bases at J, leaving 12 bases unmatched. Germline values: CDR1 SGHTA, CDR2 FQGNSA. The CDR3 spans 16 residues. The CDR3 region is CASSSRRGGMEETQYF. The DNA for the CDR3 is TGTGCCAGCAGCTCCCGTCGGGGGGGAATGGAGGAGACCCAGTACTTC.

The CDR3 loop reads CASSETSGGVYRSYNEQFF. The CDR3, as DNA: TGTGCCAGCAGTGAGACTAGCGGGGGGGTTTACCGCTCCTACAATGAGCAGTTCTTC. The chain carries TRBV2 and TRBJ2-1; TRBD2 agrees at 14 bases. The CDR3 sequence is 19 residues long. Germline CDR1 is SNHLY and CDR2 is FYNNEI. The V gene end was trimmed by 3 bases and the J gene end by 0 bases; junction bases not matched to a gene: 7. The full variable domain, with the rest looked up from reference TRBV2 and TRBJ2-1, is EPEVTQTPSHQVTQMGQEVILRCVPISNHLYFYWYRQILGQKVEFLVSFYNNEISEKSEIFDDQFSVERPDGSNFTLKIRSTKLEDSAMYFCASSETSGGVYRSYNEQFFGPGTRLTVL.

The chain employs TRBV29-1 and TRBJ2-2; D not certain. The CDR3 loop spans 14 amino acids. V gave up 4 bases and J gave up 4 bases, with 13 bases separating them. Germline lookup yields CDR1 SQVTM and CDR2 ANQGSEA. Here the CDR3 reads CSVGSPSATGELFF. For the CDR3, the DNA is TGCAGCGTTGGTTCTCCGTCTGCCACCGGGGAGCTGTTTTTT.

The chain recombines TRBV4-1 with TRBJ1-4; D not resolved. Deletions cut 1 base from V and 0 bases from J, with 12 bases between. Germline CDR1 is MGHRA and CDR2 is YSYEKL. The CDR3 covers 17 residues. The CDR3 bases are TGCGCCAGCAGCCAAGGAAACGACGGAACAACTAATGAAAAACTGTTTTTT. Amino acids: CASSQGNDGTTNEKLFF.

The CDR3 is CASSESGAASPLHF. CDR3 bases: TGTGCCAGCAGTGAATCGGGGGCAGCCTCACCCCTCCACTTT. The chain links TRBV6-1 to TRBJ1-6; D is perhaps TRBD1 (6 bases). V gave up 2 bases and J gave up 10 bases, with 12 bases separating them. CDR1 is MNHNS, CDR2 SASEGT, per germline. The CDR3 has 14 amino acids.

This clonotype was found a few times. CDR3 in amino acids: CASSLRARDEQYV. CDR3 nucleotide sequence: TGTGCCAGCAGTTTAAGGGCGAGGGACGAGCAGTACGTC. V and J are TRBV27 and TRBJ2-7, with D perhaps TRBD2 (5 bases). The CDR3 loop spans 13 amino acids. The germline CDR1 and CDR2 sequences are MNHEY and SMNVEV (reference sequence). The V end lost 2 bases, the J end lost 5 bases, and 10 bases lay between the germline ends.